This T cell receptor (beta chain) came from a study of memory CD4+ T cells and cytomegalovirus serostatus. Turning to the study itself: Donors were healthy Belgian adults, 10 or so CMV seropositive and about two dozen seronegative. Study findings and constraints: The CMV-associated TCR signature appears largely within the CD4+ memory repertoire. CMV serostatus prediction reached median AUC roughly 0.95, or 0.91 with US-trained model.

Comment on this clone: What it recognizes is unknown.

Per germline, CDR1 MNHEY and CDR2 SVGAGI. CDR3 length equals 12 residues. Between the trimmed V and J ends, which lost 7 bases and 2 bases, there was a span of 8 bases. Single viable CD3+CD4+CD8-CD45RO+ cells were sorted as the memory CD4+ T cells. Sequencing used immunoSEQ multiplex PCR; TCRdb keeps in-frame clones, though not all of them. Of 50,000 to 55,000 clones listed, roughly 78% were seen once; the top ten hold 0.77%. The origin of this receptor is an adult in good health and CMV-seronegative. Sequences were obtained from memory CD4+ T cells from blood. V gene TRBV6-5 combines with J gene TRBJ1-2; D not resolved. In nucleotides, the CDR3 is TGTGCCAGCATTGGAGGCAACTATGGCTACACCTTC. This translates into CASIGGNYGYTF.